These T cell receptor beta chains were read from a single sample in a study of blood T cell repertoires in COVID-19. This table comes from immunoSEQ multiplex PCR, and its TCRdb copy is limited to in-frame clones, with some not included. The sample gives approximately 380,000 clones, approximately 90% of which show up once; roughly 0.9% is in the top ten. Sequencing input: PBMCs or T cells enriched from blood (not recorded which). The receptor source for this set is a middle-aged woman who had been exposed to COVID-19. Both conserved end residues are trimmed from each CDR3. The order of the fields is V gene, CDR3 protein.

V gene: TRBV27; CDR3 protein: ASSATGTFGQF
V gene: TRBV7-2; CDR3 protein: ASSLDKGRSYEQY
V gene: TRBV30; CDR3 protein: AWSVRTAVRGYT
V gene: TRBV5-1; CDR3 protein: ASSLTSGGSYEQY
V gene: TRBV27; CDR3 protein: ASSQSSGGYTQY
V gene: TRBV19; CDR3 protein: ASTSGVRVFYGYT
V gene: TRBV18; CDR3 protein: ASSRTSNEQY
V gene: TRBV2; CDR3 protein: ASSERRLSYNEQF
V gene: TRBV29-1; CDR3 protein: SVPQGNNYGYT
V gene: TRBV11-2; CDR3 protein: ASSSETGQHAEAF
V gene: TRBV5-1; CDR3 protein: ASSHTGAEGYT
V gene: TRBV19; CDR3 protein: ASSTPQGANEKLF
V gene: TRBV18; CDR3 protein: ASSLGTSPSEQY
V gene: TRBV6-5; CDR3 protein: ASRSGTVEETQY
V gene: TRBV28; CDR3 protein: ASRSSGNYEQY
V gene: TRBV30; CDR3 protein: AWSSRNTEAF
V gene: TRBV24-1; CDR3 protein: ATSPPGGGYT
V gene: TRBV7-3; CDR3 protein: ASSRSTGELF
V gene: TRBV11-1; CDR3 protein: ASSRDRNTEAF
V gene: TRBV7-3; CDR3 protein: ASSPDSNYGYT
V gene: TRBV9; CDR3 protein: ASSEGQGPYGYT
V gene: TRBV27; CDR3 protein: ASSLSRDTRRMNTEAF
V gene: TRBV11-2; CDR3 protein: ASSLWVRAEAF
V gene: TRBV2; CDR3 protein: ASTLTGQGGGEKLF
V gene: TRBV7-6; CDR3 protein: ASSLGTGKSTDTQY